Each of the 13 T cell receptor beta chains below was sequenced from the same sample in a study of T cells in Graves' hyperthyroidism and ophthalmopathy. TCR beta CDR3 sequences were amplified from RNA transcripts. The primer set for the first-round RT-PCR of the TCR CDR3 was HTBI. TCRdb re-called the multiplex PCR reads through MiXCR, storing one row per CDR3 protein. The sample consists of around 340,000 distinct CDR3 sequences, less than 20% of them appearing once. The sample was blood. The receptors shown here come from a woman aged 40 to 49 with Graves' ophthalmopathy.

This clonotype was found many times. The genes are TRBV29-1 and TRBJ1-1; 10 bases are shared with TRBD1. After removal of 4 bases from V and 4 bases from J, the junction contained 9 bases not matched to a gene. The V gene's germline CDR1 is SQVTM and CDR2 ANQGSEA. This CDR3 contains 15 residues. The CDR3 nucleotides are TGCAGCGTTGGTGATCCGGGACAGGGGACCACTGAAGCTTTCTTT. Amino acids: CSVGDPGQGTTEAFF.

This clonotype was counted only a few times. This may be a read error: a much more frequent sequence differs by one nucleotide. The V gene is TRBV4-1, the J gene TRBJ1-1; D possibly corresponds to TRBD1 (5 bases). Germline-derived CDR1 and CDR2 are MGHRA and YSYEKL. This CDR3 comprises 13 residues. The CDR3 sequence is CASSQGWGTGAFF. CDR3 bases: TGCGCCAGCAGCCAAGGTTGGGGCACTGGAGCTTTCTTT.

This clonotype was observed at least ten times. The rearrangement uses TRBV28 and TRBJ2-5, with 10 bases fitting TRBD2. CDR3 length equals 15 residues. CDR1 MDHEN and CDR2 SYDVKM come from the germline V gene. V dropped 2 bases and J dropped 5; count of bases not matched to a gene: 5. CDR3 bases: TGTGCCAGCAGTTTACCTAGCGGGAGCGGGGAGACCCAGTACTTC. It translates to CASSLPSGSGETQYF.

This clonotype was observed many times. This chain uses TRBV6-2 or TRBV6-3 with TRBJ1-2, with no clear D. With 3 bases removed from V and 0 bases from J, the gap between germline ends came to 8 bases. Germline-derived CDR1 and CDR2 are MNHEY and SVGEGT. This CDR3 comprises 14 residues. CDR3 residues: CASSYGESNYGYTF. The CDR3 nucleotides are TGTGCCAGCAGTTATGGGGAATCTAACTATGGCTACACCTTC.

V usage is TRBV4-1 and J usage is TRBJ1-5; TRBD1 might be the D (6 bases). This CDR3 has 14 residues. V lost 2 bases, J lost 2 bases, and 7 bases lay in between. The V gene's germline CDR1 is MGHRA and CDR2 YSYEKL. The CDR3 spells CASSQRQGNQPQHF. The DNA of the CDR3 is TGCGCCAGCAGCCAACGACAGGGCAATCAGCCCCAGCATTTT.

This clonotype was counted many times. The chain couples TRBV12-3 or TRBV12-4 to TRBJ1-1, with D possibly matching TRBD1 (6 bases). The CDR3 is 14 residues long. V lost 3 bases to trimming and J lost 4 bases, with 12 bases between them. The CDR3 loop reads CASSFQGWSTEAFF. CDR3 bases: TGTGCCAGCAGTTTTCAGGGGTGGTCCACTGAAGCTTTCTTT.

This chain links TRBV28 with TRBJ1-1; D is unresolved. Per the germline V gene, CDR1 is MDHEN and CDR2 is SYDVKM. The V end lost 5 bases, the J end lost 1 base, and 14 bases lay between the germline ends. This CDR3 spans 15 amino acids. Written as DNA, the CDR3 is TGTGCCAGCAGTCACCTTATCCGGACGAACACTGAAGCTTTCTTT. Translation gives CASSHLIRTNTEAFF.

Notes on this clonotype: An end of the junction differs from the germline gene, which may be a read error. The CDR3 DNA sequence: TGTGCCAGCAGCTTAAGAGGAATGAACACTGAAGCTTGCTTT. Translated: CASSLRGMNTEACF. V gene TRBV6-2 or TRBV6-3 combines with J gene TRBJ1-1; D ambiguous. The germline V gene has CDR1 MNHEY and CDR2 SVGEGT. The CDR3 is 14 residues long.

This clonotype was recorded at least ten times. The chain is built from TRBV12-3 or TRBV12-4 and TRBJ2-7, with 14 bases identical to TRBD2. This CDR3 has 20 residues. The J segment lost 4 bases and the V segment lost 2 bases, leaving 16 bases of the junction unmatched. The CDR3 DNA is TGTGCCAGCAGTTTAACCCCATTCGGACCGGGACTAGCGGGAGAGTACGAGCAGTACTTC. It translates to CASSLTPFGPGLAGEYEQYF.

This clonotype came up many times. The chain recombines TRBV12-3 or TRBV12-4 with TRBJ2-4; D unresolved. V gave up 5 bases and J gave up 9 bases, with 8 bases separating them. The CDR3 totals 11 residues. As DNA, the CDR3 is TGTGCCAGCAGTCAGGCCGGCATTCAGTACTTC. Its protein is CASSQAGIQYF.

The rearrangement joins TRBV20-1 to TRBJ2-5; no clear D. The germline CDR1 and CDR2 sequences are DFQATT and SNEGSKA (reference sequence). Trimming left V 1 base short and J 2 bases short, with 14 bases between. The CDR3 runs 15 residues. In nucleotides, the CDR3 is TGCAGTGCTAGAGCGGTCAAATACCCACAAGAGACCCAGTACTTC. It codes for CSARAVKYPQETQYF.

CDR3 loop: CASGLPPAYGSGRVLETQYF. For the CDR3, the DNA is TGTGCTAGTGGTTTGCCACCAGCTTATGGATCCGGGAGGGTGCTGGAGACCCAGTACTTC. J is TRBJ2-5 and V is TRBV12-5, with TRBD2 matching 8 bases. V dropped 2 bases and J dropped 5; count of bases not matched to a gene: 22. Germline CDR1 is LGHNT and CDR2 is FRNRAP. CDR3 length: 20 residues. Filled out from reference TRBV12-5 and TRBJ2-5, the complete variable domain reads DARVTQTPRHKVTEMGQEVTMRCQPILGHNTVFWYRQTMMQGLELLAYFRNRAPLDDSGMPKDRFSAEMPDATLATLKIQPSEPRDSAVYFCASGLPPAYGSGRVLETQYFGPGTRLLVL.

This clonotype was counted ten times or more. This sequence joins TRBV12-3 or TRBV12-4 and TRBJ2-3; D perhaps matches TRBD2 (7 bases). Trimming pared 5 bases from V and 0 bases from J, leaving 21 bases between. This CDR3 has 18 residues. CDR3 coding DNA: TGTGCCAGCAGTCTAACAGGGCTGAGCGGGACTAGCACAGATACGCAGTATTTT. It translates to CASSLTGLSGTSTDTQYF.